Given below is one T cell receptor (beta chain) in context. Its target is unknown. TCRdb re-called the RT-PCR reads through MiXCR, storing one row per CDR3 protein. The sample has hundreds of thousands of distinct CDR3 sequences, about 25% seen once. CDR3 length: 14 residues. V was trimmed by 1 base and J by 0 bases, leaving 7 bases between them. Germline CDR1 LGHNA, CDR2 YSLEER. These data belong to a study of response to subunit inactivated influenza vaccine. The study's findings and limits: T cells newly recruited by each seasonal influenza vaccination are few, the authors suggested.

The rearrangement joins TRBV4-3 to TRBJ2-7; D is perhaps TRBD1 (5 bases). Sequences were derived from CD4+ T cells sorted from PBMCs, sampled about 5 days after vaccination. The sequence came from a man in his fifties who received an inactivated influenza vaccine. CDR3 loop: CASSQGTPSYEQYF. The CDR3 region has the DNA TGCGCCAGCAGCCAAGGGACACCCTCCTACGAGCAGTACTTC.